The 14 T cell receptor beta chains below all came from one sample that was sequenced in a study of early T cells in non-severe SARS-CoV-2 infection. TCRdb re-called the 5' RACE reads through MiXCR, storing one row per CDR3 protein. This table holds roughly 50,000 distinct CDR3 sequences, around 8% found once. Sequencing used whole blood. The origin of the receptors is an adult who was a healthcare worker with PCR-confirmed SARS-CoV-2 infection or an uninfected control (not recorded which).

This clonotype has more than one count but fewer than ten. V gene TRBV5-1 combines with J gene TRBJ2-7, with a possible D match to TRBD1 (7 bases). Germline V lookup: CDR1 SGHRS, CDR2 YFSETQ. The CDR3 spans 13 residues. V shed 5 bases and J shed 3 bases, with 12 bases lying between them. The CDR3 loop reads CASRAGQNYEQYF. The CDR3 bases are TGCGCCAGCAGGGCGGGACAGAACTACGAGCAGTACTTC.

This clonotype was found a few times. The chain employs TRBV7-3 and TRBJ2-1; possibly TRBD2 for D (6 bases). Germline CDR1 is SGHTA and CDR2 is FQGTGA. The V gene lost 8 bases and the J gene lost 7 bases, with 15 bases spanning the gap. The CDR3 extends over 13 amino acids. CDR3 region: CASGSSVGNEQFF. Here the CDR3 DNA reads TGTGCCAGCGGGTCTAGCGTGGGGAATGAGCAGTTCTTC.

This chain connects TRBV27 to TRBJ2-7; D possibly corresponds to TRBD2 (6 bases). V lost 5 bases and J lost 3, with 20 bases in between. The CDR3 spans 16 residues. Germline V lookup: CDR1 MNHEY, CDR2 SMNVEV (reference sequence). This CDR3 is CASSQLTGTGGYEQYF. The CDR3 DNA reads as TGTGCCAGCAGTCAGTTAACCGGGACCGGGGGCTACGAGCAGTACTTC.

The chain uses TRBV2 and TRBJ2-7; 7 bases line up with TRBD2. This CDR3 spans 13 amino acids. V lost 7 bases, J lost 2 bases, and 5 bases stayed unmatched. Germline loops: CDR1 SNHLY, CDR2 FYNNEI. CDR3 protein: CASKSGETYEQYF. CDR3 DNA sequence: TGTGCCAGCAAAAGCGGGGAGACCTACGAGCAGTACTTC. Based on the CDR3 plus reference TRBV2 and TRBJ2-7, the full variable domain is EPEVTQTPSHQVTQMGQEVILRCVPISNHLYFYWYRQILGQKVEFLVSFYNNEISEKSEIFDDQFSVERPDGSNFTLKIRSTKLEDSAMYFCASKSGETYEQYFGPGTRLTVT.

In this sample, this clonotype turned up many times. The chain carries TRBV20-1 and TRBJ2-3, with D unresolved. This CDR3 is 11 amino acids long. Germline V lookup: CDR1 DFQATT, CDR2 SNEGSKA (reference sequence). The V and J ends lost 6 bases and 4 bases respectively, with 8 bases between them. The CDR3 bases are TGCAGTGCAGAACAGCCAGATACGCAGTATTTT. Translating gives CSAEQPDTQYF.

The rearrangement uses TRBV2 and TRBJ2-5; TRBD2 aligns across 16 bases. The CDR3 spans 16 residues. J was trimmed by 5 bases and V by 10 bases; bases with no gene match: 10. Per the germline V gene, CDR1 is SNHLY and CDR2 is FYNNEI. CDR3 sequence: CAIAGTSGRAGETQYF. CDR3 nucleotide sequence: TGTGCCATCGCCGGGACTAGCGGGAGGGCCGGGGAGACCCAGTACTTC.

There are a few counts of this clonotype. The V and J genes are TRBV18 and TRBJ1-1; possibly TRBD1 for D (5 bases). The V end was cut by 2 bases, the J end by 1 base, with 14 bases between. This CDR3 has 16 residues. Germline-derived CDR1 and CDR2 are KGHSH and LQKENI. The CDR3 DNA is TGTGCCAGCTCACCAGGTAGGCCCGGGACGAACACTGAAGCTTTCTTT. Amino acids: CASSPGRPGTNTEAFF.

In its sample, this clonotype was seen a few times. The chain combines TRBV9 with TRBJ2-3; TRBD2 might be the D (5 bases). Trimming took 4 bases from V and 4 from J, leaving 19 bases between them. Germline-derived CDR1 and CDR2 are SGDLS and YYNGEE. The CDR3 is made up of 16 amino acids. CDR3 protein: CASSPQPAEVPDTQYF. CDR3 sequence (DNA): TGTGCCAGCAGCCCCCAACCAGCGGAGGTTCCAGATACGCAGTATTTT.

This clonotype was observed at least ten times. J is TRBJ2-2 and V is TRBV11-2; tentative D call: TRBD1 (6 bases). In germline, CDR1 is SGHAT, CDR2 FQNNGV. The CDR3 is 16 residues long. Deletions cut 4 bases from V and 2 bases from J, with 14 bases between. The CDR3 spells CASSSLRGTNTGELFF. The DNA for the CDR3 is TGTGCCAGCAGCTCCCTCAGGGGCACCAACACCGGGGAGCTGTTTTTT.

This chain uses TRBV19 with TRBJ1-2, with D uncertain. Germline CDR1 and CDR2: LNHDA and SQIVND (reference sequence). The CDR3 totals 12 residues. V lost 3 bases, J lost 4 bases, and 6 bases lay in between. The CDR3 DNA reads as TGTGCCAGTAGTATGGCCTCCTATGGCTACACCTTC. Amino acids: CASSMASYGYTF.

This clonotype was detected only a few times. The rearrangement uses TRBV11-3 and TRBJ2-7; 7 nucleotides line up with TRBD2. V was clipped by 5 bases and J by 2 bases; unmatched bases: 3. The CDR3 has 13 amino acids. The V gene's germline CDR1 is SGHNT and CDR2 YENEEA. CDR3 DNA: TGTGCCAGCAGCGTCGGACTAGCCTACGAGCAGTACTTC. Translated, it gives CASSVGLAYEQYF.

The V call is TRBV6-5, the J call TRBJ2-7, with D unresolved. Germline lookup yields CDR1 MNHEY and CDR2 SVGAGI. Deletions cut 0 bases from V and 2 bases from J, with 17 bases between. The CDR3 contains 17 residues. CDR3 coding DNA: TGTGCCAGCAGTTACTCCTTCGCAGGTCTCCCCCCCTACGAGCAGTACTTC. It codes for CASSYSFAGLPPYEQYF.

This clonotype has more than one count but fewer than ten. The chain couples TRBV19 to TRBJ2-1; 9 bases are a match to TRBD2. Per the germline V gene, CDR1 is LNHDA and CDR2 is SQIVND (reference sequence). Losses at the gene ends were 5 bases for V and 6 bases for J; bases not matched to a gene: 8. This CDR3 is 15 amino acids long. The CDR3 DNA reads as TGTGCCAGTAGTGGTAGCGGGAGTTTCTCCAATGAGCAGTTCTTC. Translation: CASSGSGSFSNEQFF. The whole variable domain, filled in from reference TRBV19 and TRBJ2-1, reads DGGITQSPKYLFRKEGQNVTLSCEQNLNHDAMYWYRQDPGQGLRLIYYSQIVNDFQKGDIAEGYSVSREKKESFPLTVTSAQKNPTAFYLCASSGSGSFSNEQFFGPGTRLTVL.

A few counts support this clonotype. The chain links TRBV3-1 to TRBJ2-7; tentatively, D is TRBD2 (6 bases). The CDR3 has 13 residues. V lost 4 bases and J lost 4, with 11 bases in between. CDR1 LGHDT and CDR2 YNNKEL come from the germline V gene (reference sequence). The CDR3 region is CASSPSGLYEQYF. Written as DNA, the CDR3 is TGTGCCAGCAGCCCCAGCGGGCTTTACGAGCAGTACTTC.